This is a list of T cell receptor beta chains from one sample in a study of CD8 T cells in Susac syndrome. TCRdb re-derived calls from the immunoSEQ multiplex PCR reads in MiXCR, one entry per CDR3 protein. The table shows 150,000 to 200,000 distinct CDR3 sequences, with almost 96% occurring only once. Sequencing was done on a sample of CD4+ T cells from PBMCs. These receptors originate from a human donor with multiple sclerosis. CDR3s include the opening cysteine and the closing phenylalanine or tryptophan. Fields, in order: D gene, clone size, J gene, V gene, CDR3 protein, CDR3 DNA. D genes are given only for firm matches. Clone size, where shown, is once, few, many, or a class for clones that have expanded.

NA NA TRBJ1-5 TRBV12-3/TRBV12-4 CASSFGVDNQPQHF TGTGCCAGCAGTTTCGGGGTGGACAATCAGCCCCAGCATTTT
NA NA TRBJ1-2 TRBV12-3/TRBV12-4 CASSLDGAYGYTF TGTGCCAGCAGTTTAGATGGGGCCTATGGCTACACCTTC
TRBD1 NA TRBJ2-5 TRBV4-1 CASSQPRDRQETQYF TGCGCCAGCAGCCAACCCCGGGACAGGCAAGAGACCCAGTACTTC
TRBD2 NA TRBJ2-3 TRBV5-4 CASSDPGLVADTQYF TGTGCCAGCAGCGACCCAGGACTAGTTGCAGATACGCAGTATTTT
NA once TRBJ2-5 TRBV2 CASSVLVGGVFQETQYF TGTGCCAGCAGCGTTCTCGTTGGGGGTGTTTTCCAAGAGACCCAGTACTTC
NA NA TRBJ2-5 TRBV30 CAWSVGGVETQYF TGTGCCTGGAGTGTAGGCGGCGTGGAGACCCAGTACTTC
NA NA TRBJ1-2 TRBV16 CASSQFIQWLLF TGTGCCAGCAGCCAATTTATTCAGTGGCTTCTCTTC
TRBD2 NA TRBJ2-3 TRBV19 CASNTPGGPGTDTQYF TGTGCCAGTAATACCCCGGGGGGGCCCGGTACAGATACGCAGTATTTT
NA NA TRBJ1-5 TRBV27 CASSLSGGRAQHF TGTGCCAGCAGTTTATCAGGGGGTAGGGCCCAGCATTTT
NA once TRBJ1-1 TRBV30 CAWSRDGTEAFF TGTGCCTGGTCGAGGGACGGCACTGAAGCTTTCTTT
NA NA TRBJ1-3 TRBV20-1 CSASPSRGDGNTIYF TGCAGTGCTAGTCCTTCCCGGGGCGATGGAAACACCATATATTTT
NA NA TRBJ2-2 TRBV14 CASSQDGWNTGELFF TGTGCCAGCAGCCAAGACGGCTGGAACACCGGGGAGCTGTTTTTT
TRBD2 once TRBJ2-7 TRBV7-2 CASSTGTRNHEQYF TGTGCCAGCAGCACCGGGACTAGGAACCACGAGCAGTACTTC
TRBD2 NA TRBJ2-5 TRBV7-8 CASSARLLVGAGQETQYF TGTGCCAGCAGCGCACGCCTACTTGTTGGAGCGGGACAAGAGACCCAGTACTTC
NA NA TRBJ1-5 TRBV15 CATSRVVAVNQPQHF TGTGCCACCAGCAGAGTCGTGGCGGTGAATCAGCCCCAGCATTTT
NA NA TRBJ1-4 TRBV30 CAGRSESGISGEKLFF TGTGCCGGACGATCAGAATCAGGGATATCTGGTGAAAAACTGTTTTTT
NA NA TRBJ1-2 TRBV5-6 CASSFAGKIYGYTF TGTGCCAGCAGCTTCGCAGGGAAAATATATGGCTACACCTTC
TRBD2 NA TRBJ2-3 TRBV5-1 CASSFGGASGGYTDTQYF TGCGCCAGCAGCTTCGGCGGGGCTAGCGGGGGATACACAGATACGCAGTATTTT
NA NA TRBJ2-7 TRBV5-1 CASSFGRSYEQYF TGCGCCAGCAGCTTCGGCAGATCCTACGAGCAGTACTTC
NA few TRBJ1-5 TRBV9 CASSVGVSNQPQHF TGTGCCAGCAGCGTAGGGGTTAGCAATCAGCCCCAGCATTTT
NA NA TRBJ2-4 TRBV18 CASSPSFAKNIQYF TGTGCCAGCTCACCCAGTTTCGCCAAAAACATTCAGTACTTC
TRBD1 NA TRBJ2-1 TRBV15 CATSRDLRGQGYSYNEQFF TGTGCCACCAGCAGAGATCTTCGGGGACAGGGGTATTCCTACAATGAGCAGTTCTTC
TRBD2 NA TRBJ2-2 TRBV20-1 CSALRGLAGTYTGELFF TGCAGTGCTTTACGGGGACTAGCGGGAACCTACACCGGGGAGCTGTTTTTT
TRBD2 once TRBJ2-1 TRBV9 CASSVTSGGFLEQFF TGTGCCAGCAGCGTTACTAGCGGGGGGTTCCTGGAGCAGTTCTTC
TRBD1 NA TRBJ1-2 TRBV29-1 CSARTGSRGGYTF TGCAGCGCGAGGACAGGGTCTCGAGGTGGCTACACCTTC
NA NA TRBJ2-5 TRBV2 CASSGGVYQETQYF TGTGCCAGCTCAGGCGGGGTGTACCAAGAGACCCAGTACTTC
NA NA TRBJ2-5 TRBV6-5 CASSYALGSGEETQYF TGTGCCAGCAGTTACGCCCTGGGTAGTGGCGAAGAGACCCAGTACTTC
NA NA TRBJ2-3 TRBV27 CASSFVGGSTQYF TGTGCCAGCAGTTTTGTAGGAGGGAGTACGCAGTATTTT
TRBD1 NA TRBJ1-6 TRBV20-1 CSARLGTGTVNSPLHF TGCAGTGCTAGACTGGGCACTGGGACAGTTAATTCACCCCTCCACTTT
NA few TRBJ1-1 TRBV30 CAWSVRKNTEAFF TGTGCCTGGAGTGTCCGGAAGAACACTGAAGCTTTCTTT
TRBD1 NA TRBJ2-7 TRBV28 CASSLIVGTGVSYEQYF TGTGCCAGCAGTTTAATCGTCGGGACAGGGGTCTCCTACGAGCAGTACTTC
TRBD1 NA TRBJ2-2 TRBV6-1 CASTGDGRRGQGRTGELFF TGTGCCAGCACTGGGGATGGACGCAGGGGGCAGGGCCGCACCGGGGAGCTGTTTTTT
TRBD1 NA TRBJ2-2 TRBV23-1 CASKGTGDTGELFF TGCGCCAGCAAAGGGACAGGGGACACCGGGGAGCTGTTTTTT
TRBD2 NA TRBJ2-7 TRBV30 CAWNPGGGYEQYF TGTGCCTGGAACCCCGGGGGGGGCTACGAGCAGTACTTC
TRBD1 NA TRBJ2-7 TRBV7-9 CASSRRDRAYEQYF TGTGCCAGCAGCCGTCGGGACAGAGCCTACGAGCAGTACTTC
NA NA TRBJ2-1 TRBV5-1 CASSWDLNEQFF TGCGCCAGCAGCTGGGACTTGAATGAGCAGTTCTTC
TRBD1 NA TRBJ1-1 TRBV12-3/TRBV12-4 CASSFWTGGMNTEAFF TGTGCCAGCAGTTTCTGGACAGGAGGAATGAACACTGAAGCTTTCTTT
TRBD2 NA TRBJ2-1 TRBV29-1 CSVVIAGAGNEQFF TGCAGCGTTGTTATAGCGGGGGCAGGCAATGAGCAGTTCTTC
NA NA TRBJ2-5 TRBV10-2 CASSESSRLRETQYF TGCGCCAGCAGTGAGTCGAGTCGCCTTAGAGAGACCCAGTACTTC
NA NA TRBJ1-5 TRBV29-1 CSVDIGGSQPQHF TGCAGCGTTGATATCGGGGGTTCCCAGCCCCAGCATTTT
NA NA TRBJ1-3 TRBV9 CASSGAPQGNTIYF TGTGCCAGCAGCGGAGCACCACAAGGAAACACCATATATTTT
TRBD1 NA TRBJ2-3 TRBV19 CASSTWDRRTDTQYF TGTGCCAGTAGTACTTGGGACAGACGCACAGATACGCAGTATTTT
NA NA TRBJ2-7 TRBV3-1 CASSHSEAGEQYF TGTGCCAGCAGCCACTCCGAAGCCGGCGAGCAGTACTTC
TRBD1 NA TRBJ1-1 TRBV6-5 CASTHNPDREAFF TGTGCCAGCACCCATAACCCGGACAGGGAAGCTTTCTTT
NA NA TRBJ2-2 TRBV6-5 CASSKDWANTGELFF TGTGCCAGCAGTAAGGACTGGGCGAACACCGGGGAGCTGTTTTTT
NA NA TRBJ1-2 TRBV30 CACPGQSANYGYTF TGTGCCTGCCCTGGACAGTCAGCTAACTATGGCTACACCTTC
NA once TRBJ2-1 TRBV3-1 CASSQVQRSYNEQFF TGTGCCAGCAGCCAAGTCCAGCGCTCCTACAATGAGCAGTTCTTC
TRBD1 NA TRBJ1-6 TRBV3-1 CASSPYSTGRNSPLHF TGTGCCAGCAGCCCCTACTCGACAGGGAGAAATTCACCCCTCCACTTT
NA NA TRBJ2-7 TRBV9 CASSVAPVDEQYF TGTGCCAGCAGCGTAGCCCCAGTGGACGAGCAGTACTTC
NA NA TRBJ1-5 TRBV12-3/TRBV12-4 CASSSDANQPQHF TGTGCCAGCAGCTCCGACGCCAATCAGCCCCAGCATTTT
NA NA TRBJ2-1 TRBV5-1 CASSPRGADYNEQFF TGCGCCAGCAGCCCTCGAGGAGCGGACTACAATGAGCAGTTCTTC
TRBD2 NA TRBJ2-7 TRBV20-1 CSATPARGGTSLYEQYF TGCAGTGCTACCCCAGCGCGGGGGGGGACCTCCCTTTACGAGCAGTACTTC
TRBD1 NA TRBJ2-1 TRBV7-9 CASSTGDEQFF TGTGCCAGCAGCACAGGGGATGAGCAGTTCTTC
NA NA TRBJ1-6 TRBV13 CASSRLRSSSPLHF TGTGCCAGCAGCCGCCTTCGGTCATCTTCACCCCTCCACTTT
TRBD1 NA TRBJ2-5 TRBV29-1 CSVKTGEETQYF TGCAGCGTGAAAACAGGGGAGGAGACCCAGTACTTC
NA NA TRBJ2-7 TRBV12-3/TRBV12-4 CASSFGTARSYEQYF TGTGCCAGCAGTTTCGGGACTGCCCGCTCCTACGAGCAGTACTTC
TRBD1 few TRBJ2-1 TRBV7-2 CASSLAPGTGGNEQFF TGTGCCAGCAGCTTAGCTCCCGGGACAGGAGGCAATGAGCAGTTCTTC
TRBD2 NA TRBJ2-1 TRBV5-6 CASSQTPGLATTYNEQFF TGTGCCAGCAGCCAAACTCCGGGACTAGCGACGACCTACAATGAGCAGTTCTTC
NA once TRBJ1-5 TRBV30 CAWSVYSNQPQHF TGTGCCTGGAGTGTCTATAGCAATCAGCCCCAGCATTTT
NA NA TRBJ2-5 TRBV7-2 CASSPRLLETQYF TGTGCCAGCAGCCCCAGACTACTTGAGACCCAGTACTTC